The 4 T cell receptor beta chains presented below share a single source sample, sequenced in a study of preoperative IRX-2 immunotherapy in early breast cancer. Treatment denoted: preoperative locoregional IRX-2 cytokine immunotherapy. Repertoires were generated with immunoSEQ multiplex PCR, while TCRdb's copy carries only in-frame clones and drops some. There are around 40,000 clones in the sample; about 72% occur only once, and roughly 1.2% lies in the top ten. Here the sequenced sample was tumor tissue, taken after IRX-2 immunotherapy. These receptors were taken from a human donor with breast cancer.

The V call is TRBV6-8, the J call TRBJ1-3; tentative D call: TRBD1 (6 bases). V lost 7 bases and J lost 2, with 18 bases in between. Per germline, CDR1 MNHGY and CDR2 SAAAGT. CDR3 length: 16 residues. CDR3 DNA sequence: TGTGCCAGCACCTACAGGGTCAGAGGGACTGGAAACACCATATATTTT. As protein: CASTYRVRGTGNTIYF.

This chain joins TRBV29-1 and TRBJ1-2; D is undetermined. This CDR3 is 14 amino acids long. Germline assignment: CDR1 SQVTM and CDR2 ANQGSEA. The ends were cut back, 4 bases at V and 2 bases at J, with 14 bases in the middle. The CDR3 sequence is CSVAARTENYGYTF. In DNA, the CDR3 is TGCAGCGTTGCCGCCAGGACGGAAAACTATGGCTACACCTTC.

A few counts support this clone. The chain links TRBV7-4 to TRBJ2-7, with 9 bases that match TRBD1. CDR3 size: 14 residues. V lost 4 bases to trimming and J lost 3 bases; unmatched junction nucleotides: 4. Per germline, CDR1 SGHVT and CDR2 SQSDAQ. CDR3 loop: CASSSKTGGYEQYF. DNA of the CDR3: TGTGCCAGCAGCTCGAAGACAGGGGGCTACGAGCAGTACTTC.

J is TRBJ2-3 and V is TRBV19; D is unresolved. Deletions cut 2 bases from V and 3 bases from J, with 6 bases between. The CDR3 covers 13 residues. Germline CDR1 reads LNHDA; CDR2 reads SQIVND (reference sequence). The CDR3 DNA is TGTGCCAGTAGTATATACGGAACAGATACGCAGTATTTT. Encoded protein: CASSIYGTDTQYF.